The entry that follows covers one T cell receptor (beta chain) sequence. This entry comes from a study of shared clonotypes between healthy human individuals. Measured with immunoSEQ multiplex PCR; TCRdb has only the in-frame clones, and not every one. The data show 660,000 or so clones, 95% to 96% seen once. Germline CDR1 MNHEY, CDR2 SVGAGI. CDR3 length: 14 amino acids. The V end was cut by 1 base, the J end by 3 bases, with 10 bases between. The naive CD8 fraction comprised CD45RO-negative cells positively selected for CCR7 and excluded terminally differentiated effector memory CD45RA+ cells. This chain uses TRBV6-5 with TRBJ2-7; weak D call: TRBD1 (6 bases). The sequence came from a young woman in good health. What was sequenced was naive CD8+ T cells sorted from blood. The CDR3 loop is CASSYWTEGYEQYF. CDR3 coding DNA: TGTGCCAGCAGTTACTGGACAGAAGGCTACGAGCAGTACTTC.